What follows are 15 T cell receptor beta chains derived from one specimen sequenced in a study of neoadjuvant anti-PD-1 for oral cavity cancer. Profiled with immunoSEQ multiplex PCR; TCRdb holds only in-frame clones, not every one. This sample has 20,000 to 30,000 clones; 27% occur once, and the top ten carry about 16%. Time point defined: after neoadjuvant nivolumab, at surgical resection. The material was tumor tissue, obtained after nivolumab (anti-PD-1) treatment. These receptors originate from a person between 35 and 79 years old with oral cavity squamous cell carcinoma.

The chain employs TRBV29-1 and TRBJ2-3; 8 bases are shared with TRBD1. CDR1 and CDR2 (germline): SQVTM, ANQGSEA. The CDR3 has 14 residues. The CDR3 DNA sequence: TGCGCAATTCAAGGACAGGGCCCCACAGATACGCAGTATTTT. This codes for CAIQGQGPTDTQYF.

The chain employs TRBV7-9 and TRBJ1-1; no firm D call. The CDR3 covers 12 residues. Trimming left V 2 bases short and J 7 bases short, with 8 bases between. CDR1 and CDR2 (germline): SEHNR, FQNEAQ (reference sequence). The CDR3 DNA reads TGTGCCAGCAGCTTAAGGGCCAATGAAGCTTTCTTT. It is translated as CASSLRANEAFF.

The V call is TRBV7-2, the J call TRBJ2-3; 7 bases map to TRBD1. With 2 bases clipped from V and 4 bases from J, the junction kept 6 bases outside the gene matches. This CDR3 region has 15 residues. Germline assignment: CDR1 SGHTA and CDR2 FQGNSA. The CDR3 region is CASSLTGVAPDTQYF. CDR3 coding DNA: TGTGCCAGCAGCTTAACAGGGGTGGCCCCAGATACGCAGTATTTT.

The V gene is TRBV10-3, the J gene TRBJ1-5; D perhaps matches TRBD1 (6 bases). Trimming left V 8 bases short and J 6 bases short, with 23 bases between. Germline V gives CDR1 ENHRY, CDR2 SYGVKD. The CDR3 has 16 amino acids. The CDR3 reads CAIGIGTTKGGQPQHF. The CDR3 region has the DNA TGTGCCATCGGCATAGGGACAACTAAAGGTGGTCAGCCCCAGCATTTT.

This clone has just a few counts. V gene TRBV14 combines with J gene TRBJ2-7; D is perhaps TRBD1 (5 bases). The germline V gene encodes CDR1 SGHDN and CDR2 FVKESK. The CDR3 loop spans 16 amino acids. V lost 4 bases to trimming and J lost 3 bases, with 19 bases between them. CDR3 amino acids: CASSRLVGQGGYEQYF. CDR3 coding DNA: TGTGCCAGCAGCCGATTAGTGGGTCAGGGCGGCTACGAGCAGTACTTC. Together with reference TRBV14 and TRBJ2-7, the CDR3 gives the full variable domain: EAGVTQFPSHSVIEKGQTVTLRCDPISGHDNLYWYRRVMGKEIKFLLHFVKESKQDESGMPNNRFLAERTGGTYSTLKVQPAELEDSGVYFCASSRLVGQGGYEQYFGPGTRLTVT.

The V call is TRBV9, the J call TRBJ2-7; D call uncertain. Germline V gene data show CDR1 as SGDLS and CDR2 as YYNGEE. The ends were cut back, 4 bases at V and 2 bases at J, with 16 bases in the middle. This CDR3 region has 15 residues. CDR3 amino acids: CASSLQYGLPYEQYF. The CDR3 bases are TGTGCCAGCAGCCTCCAATACGGTTTGCCCTACGAGCAGTACTTC. Together with reference TRBV9 and TRBJ2-7, the CDR3 gives the full variable domain: DSGVTQTPKHLITATGQRVTLRCSPRSGDLSVYWYQQSLDQGLQFLIQYYNGEERAKGNILERFSAQQFPDLHSELNLSSLELGDSALYFCASSLQYGLPYEQYFGPGTRLTVT.

The chain uses TRBV18 and TRBJ2-7, with TRBD1 matching over 8 bases. In germline, CDR1 is KGHSH, CDR2 LQKENI. The length of the CDR3 is 14 residues. V trimming: 6 bases; J trimming: 4 bases; junction bases outside the gene matches: 8. As DNA, the CDR3 is TGTGCCAGCTCCCAGGCCGGACAGGGTTACGAGCAGTACTTC. This codes for CASSQAGQGYEQYF.

V is TRBV29-1 and J is TRBJ1-4, with D possibly being TRBD1 (6 bases). The CDR3 runs to 13 residues. Trimming took 2 bases from V and 7 from J, leaving 11 bases between them. Looked up from germline, CDR1 is SQVTM and CDR2 is ANQGSEA. The CDR3 DNA sequence: TGCAGCGTTGAACCGGGGGCCGGTGAAAAACTGTTTTTT. The encoded protein is CSVEPGAGEKLFF.

This clone was counted a few times. The chain combines TRBV7-8 with TRBJ2-3; 11 positions agree with TRBD2. This CDR3 is built from 17 residues. V was clipped by 1 base and J by 4 bases; unmatched bases: 7. CDR1 is SGHVS, CDR2 FQNEAQ, per germline. CDR3 region: CASSLGLAGGFPDTQYF. DNA for the CDR3: TGTGCCAGCAGCTTAGGTCTAGCGGGAGGTTTTCCAGATACGCAGTATTTT.

This clone has only a few counts. This chain uses TRBV30 with TRBJ2-2, with TRBD1 identical over 7 bases. Trimming cost V 0 bases and J 8 bases; bases outside gene matches: 9. This CDR3 region has 15 residues. Looked up from germline, CDR1 is GTSNPN and CDR2 is SVGIG (reference sequence). The CDR3 DNA reads TGTGCCTGGAGTGTACCCGGCAGGGGGTTAGGGGAGCTGTTTTTT. It translates to CAWSVPGRGLGELFF.

The chain recombines TRBV6-6 with TRBJ2-5, with no clear D. Germline-derived CDR1 and CDR2 are MNHNY and SVGAGI (reference sequence). Deletions cut 8 bases from V and 5 bases from J, with 12 bases between. This CDR3 is built from 12 residues. CDR3 sequence (DNA): TGTGCCAGCTTAGGGTGGTCGGAGACCCAGTACTTC. It codes for CASLGWSETQYF.

V usage is TRBV7-2 and J usage is TRBJ1-6; 9 bases align to TRBD1. The CDR3 is 15 amino acids. J gave up 9 bases and V 4 bases, and 7 bases lay outside the gene matches. Germline CDR1 reads SGHTA; CDR2 reads FQGNSA. Written as DNA, the CDR3 is TGTGCCAGCAGCTATACTATGGGACAGGGTTCACCCCTCCACTTT. It translates to CASSYTMGQGSPLHF.

This clone turned up a few times. This chain joins TRBV19 and TRBJ1-2; 10 positions match TRBD1. This CDR3 contains 17 residues. Germline V gene data show CDR1 as LNHDA and CDR2 as SQIVND (reference sequence). J gave up 3 bases and V 5 bases, and 12 bases lay outside the gene matches. In DNA form, the CDR3 reads TGTGCCAGTAGTTCCTCTCGGACAGGGGGAAAATACTATGGCTACACCTTC. It translates to CASSSSRTGGKYYGYTF. Full variable domain (rest looked up from reference TRBV19 and TRBJ1-2): DGGITQSPKYLFRKEGQNVTLSCEQNLNHDAMYWYRQDPGQGLRLIYYSQIVNDFQKGDIAEGYSVSREKKESFPLTVTSAQKNPTAFYLCASSSSRTGGKYYGYTFGSGTRLTVV.

This clone was seen a few times. DNA for the CDR3: TGTGCCAGCAGCCCGGGCCCTGGGAGCGAGCAGTACTTC. Its protein product is CASSPGPGSEQYF. This chain links TRBV5-6 with TRBJ2-7; D might be TRBD2 (5 bases). V was shortened by 4 bases and J by 6 bases, with 14 bases between the two germline ends. This CDR3 region has 13 residues. The germline CDR1 and CDR2 sequences are SGHDT and YYEEEE.

V gene TRBV19 combines with J gene TRBJ2-1, with D uncertain. CDR3 length equals 15 residues. Germline CDR1 and CDR2: LNHDA and SQIVND (reference sequence). The V gene lost 3 bases and the J gene lost 5 bases, with 14 bases spanning the gap. The CDR3 sequence is CASSMAGLGNNEQFF. CDR3 nucleotide sequence: TGTGCCAGTAGTATGGCCGGGCTGGGAAACAATGAGCAGTTCTTC.